This note documents a single T cell receptor beta chain sequence. The data belong to a study of blood T cell repertoires in COVID-19. Study-wide background: Samples representing acute and convalescent COVID-19 were sourced from the United States, Italy and Spain. Sources were T cells, B-cell-depleted T cells, or PBMCs; the material itself was cDNA or gDNA.

Original processing methods: Estimation of nucleated cell counts was performed using reference gene primer amplification. Sequencing used immunoSEQ multiplex PCR; TCRdb keeps in-frame clones, though not all of them. That table gives V, J and clone size, and the DNA gave D and trimming. This table has about 190,000 clones, approximately 86% appearing once. The CDR3 sequence is 16 residues long. V dropped 0 bases and J dropped 6 bases, with 18 bases sitting between them. Germline CDR1 SGHRS, CDR2 YFSETQ. This receptor was obtained from a man in his thirties or forties with acute or convalescent COVID-19. The sample taken for sequencing was peripheral blood. J is TRBJ1-1 and V is TRBV5-1; a possible D gene is TRBD1 (5 bases). CDR3 loop: CASSLVQARELPEAFF. CDR3 in DNA: TGCGCCAGCAGCTTGGTACAGGCACGTGAATTGCCTGAAGCTTTCTTT.